This TCR beta chain was obtained from a study of blood T cell repertoires in COVID-19. Study in general: The study drew acute and convalescent COVID-19 samples from the United States, Italy and Spain.

The CDR3 consists of 15 residues. Germline values: CDR1 SGHTS, CDR2 YDEGEE. After removal of 4 bases from V and 7 bases from J, the junction contained 12 bases not matched to a gene. In terms of age and location, participants ranged from roughly 18 to 100 years and lived in about 25 US areas. Generated by immunoSEQ multiplex PCR, the TCRdb table keeps only in-frame clones and is missing some. The sample yields nearly 250,000 clones, 85% seen once. The source of this sequence is a woman aged 50 to 60 with acute COVID-19. V usage is TRBV5-8 and J usage is TRBJ1-2; TRBD1 matches 8 bases. Sequencing was done on a sample of PBMCs or T cells enriched from blood (not recorded which). This CDR3 reads CASSPRDRLRFGYTF. CDR3 DNA sequence: TGTGCCAGCAGCCCACGGGACAGGCTAAGATTTGGCTACACCTTC.